Following are 17 T cell receptor beta chains from one sample sequenced in a study of blood T cells in healthy people across ages. A J-beta primer mix and a sample-barcoded 5' primer were used in a second PCR of roughly 7 to 12 cycles. TCRdb processed the 5' RACE reads anew with MiXCR; each CDR3 protein has one entry. The table has 1.5 million to 2 million distinct CDR3 sequences, about 39% seen once; the top ten hold 20% to 25%. Specimen: blood. These receptors were obtained from a human donor in good health.

The chain couples TRBV6-2 or TRBV6-3 to TRBJ2-3; no definite D call. The CDR3 has 12 residues. Germline CDR1 and CDR2: MNHEY and SVGEGT. Deletions cut 0 bases from V and 8 bases from J, with 6 bases between. This chain's CDR3 is CASSYSPVTQYF. CDR3 DNA: TGTGCCAGCAGTTACTCGCCCGTTACGCAGTATTTT.

In this sample, this clonotype turned up a few times. CDR3 sequence: CASSSPEDPGVYGYTF. CDR3 coding DNA: TGTGCCAGCAGCTCCCCAGAGGACCCGGGTGTATATGGCTACACCTTC. V gene TRBV11-2 combines with J gene TRBJ1-2; D gene ambiguous. The germline CDR1 and CDR2 sequences are SGHAT and FQNNGV. The CDR3 runs 16 residues. Trimming pared 4 bases from V and 5 bases from J, leaving 20 bases between.

This rearrangement joins TRBV7-9 to TRBJ2-7; D might be TRBD1 or TRBD2, each matching 6 bases. The CDR3 covers 15 residues. Germline V CDR1 and CDR2: SEHNR, FQNEAQ (reference sequence). Trimming removed 6 bases from V and 3 bases from J, with 18 bases in between. DNA of the CDR3: TGTGCCAGCAGTCCCAGCGAGGGGGGAGGCTACGAGCAGTACTTC. This gives the protein CASSPSEGGGYEQYF.

This clonotype was seen only a few times. The chain couples TRBV3-1 to TRBJ1-6; TRBD1 is a possible D gene (6 bases). V lost 0 bases and J lost 10, with 13 bases in between. In germline, CDR1 is LGHDT, CDR2 YNNKEL (reference sequence). This CDR3 spans 15 amino acids. The CDR3 nucleotides are TGTGCCAGCAGCCAAGACTCCCAGGGGTTCTCACCCCTCCACTTT. This gives the protein CASSQDSQGFSPLHF.

V gene TRBV6-5 combines with J gene TRBJ2-3; D perhaps matches TRBD2 (5 bases). The CDR3 spans 15 residues. Trimming took 6 bases from V and 0 from J, leaving 13 bases between them. Germline V CDR1 and CDR2: MNHEY, SVGAGI. CDR3 in amino acids: CASSLLVASTDTQYF. The CDR3 nucleotides read TGTGCCAGCAGCCTACTAGTGGCTAGCACAGATACGCAGTATTTT.

The chain carries TRBV6-2 or TRBV6-3 and TRBJ2-4; 8 bases are a match to TRBD1. The CDR3 totals 16 residues. Germline V gene lookup returns CDR1 MNHEY and CDR2 SVGEGT. The ends lost 7 bases at V and 0 bases at J; junction bases unmatched: 8. The CDR3 sequence: CASTRTGSIAKNIQYF. CDR3 DNA sequence: TGTGCCAGCACTCGGACAGGGAGTATAGCCAAAAACATTCAGTACTTC.

This clonotype was seen a few times. DNA for the CDR3: TGTGCCACCAGTGATCGGGGTAGGACAGGGATCGATGAGCAGTTCTTC. Translating gives CATSDRGRTGIDEQFF. The chain employs TRBV24-1 and TRBJ2-1; TRBD1 matches 8 bases. There are 16 residues in the CDR3. The germline gives CDR1 KGHDR, CDR2 SFDVKD. After removal of 3 bases from V and 8 bases from J, the junction contained 11 bases not matched to a gene.

The chain links TRBV6-1 to TRBJ1-2; D is uncertain. There are 17 residues in the CDR3. Germline CDR1 and CDR2: MNHNS and SASEGT. V lost 1 base to trimming and J lost 7 bases, with 22 bases between them. The CDR3 DNA is TGTGCCAGCAGTGAAGAGTGGGTAGGCCTAGCCCTCTCTGGCTACACCTTC. It is translated as CASSEEWVGLALSGYTF.

CDR3 bases: TGTGCCAGCAGCAAAGACAGGGAGACGGGCGAGCAGTACTTC. As protein: CASSKDRETGEQYF. The J gene is TRBJ2-7, the V gene TRBV21-1; TRBD1 is the table's D call and was not checked against the DNA. TRBV21-1 is termed a pseudogene. The CDR3 length is 14 residues.

Comments on this clonotype: A read error may produce the germline difference seen at one junction end. V usage is TRBV12-5 and J usage is TRBJ2-1, with 7 bases identical to TRBD2. The CDR3 length is 17 residues. Germline V CDR1 and CDR2: LGHNT, FRNRAP. CDR3 DNA sequence: TGTGCTAGTGTTTTGGTAGCGGGTGGCAGGGCGGCCAATGTGCAGTTCTTC. Amino acid sequence: CASVLVAGGRAANVQFF.

The J gene is TRBJ2-5, the V gene TRBV5-1; TRBD2 aligns across 8 bases. Trimming at V came to 0 bases and at J to 2 bases, leaving 15 bases not matched to a gene. There are 19 residues in the CDR3. Germline assignment: CDR1 SGHRS and CDR2 YFSETQ. In DNA form, the CDR3 reads TGCGCCAGCAGCTTGGCCGTGGGGCTAGCGGGCGAACCACAAGAGACCCAGTACTTC. It encodes CASSLAVGLAGEPQETQYF.

This clonotype has a count of ten or more. A much larger clone lies a single base off, so this may be a read error. The V and J genes are TRBV6-4 and TRBJ2-3, with 9 bases lining up with TRBD2. The CDR3 is 14 amino acids. Trimming took 6 bases from V and 4 from J; bases not matched to a gene: 5. Germline V gene lookup returns CDR1 MRHNA and CDR2 SNTAGT. The CDR3 bases are TGTGCCAGCAGGGACGCGGGGGGGCCAGATACGCAGTATTTT. It specifies CASRDAGGPDTQYF.

This clonotype was seen a few times. This rearrangement joins TRBV6-2 or TRBV6-3 to TRBJ2-5, with unresolved D. The CDR3 is 12 amino acids. V lost 4 bases and J 7 bases, leaving 10 bases between the germline ends. Germline-derived CDR1 and CDR2 are MNHEY and SVGEGT. The DNA for the CDR3 is TGTGCCAGCAGTTCCGATTCAGCGACCCAGTACTTC. Translating it yields CASSSDSATQYF.

This sequence joins TRBV4-1 and TRBJ2-3; D not certain. With 1 base removed from V and 0 bases from J, the gap between germline ends came to 20 bases. CDR3 length equals 19 residues. The V gene's germline CDR1 is MGHRA and CDR2 YSYEKL. CDR3 in amino acids: CASSQGRSFDGKSTDTQYF. The CDR3 nucleotides are TGCGCCAGCAGCCAAGGCCGATCCTTTGACGGAAAAAGCACAGATACGCAGTATTTT.

This clonotype was seen a few times. This sequence joins TRBV28 and TRBJ2-4, with 9 bases lining up with TRBD1. Germline V gives CDR1 MDHEN, CDR2 SYDVKM. The CDR3 is 15 amino acids. The ends lost 3 bases at V and 6 bases at J; junction bases unmatched: 6. As DNA, the CDR3 is TGTGCCAGCAGTTTGGGACAGGGTTCATCAAACATTCAGTACTTC. Protein: CASSLGQGSSNIQYF.

V usage is TRBV4-3 and J usage is TRBJ2-3; 7 bases map to TRBD1. The trim removed 0 bases at V and 8 bases at J, leaving 2 bases unmatched. The germline V gene has CDR1 LGHNA and CDR2 YSLEER. This CDR3 contains 13 residues. The chain's CDR3 is CASSQDTGATQYF. The CDR3 DNA follows: TGCGCCAGCAGCCAAGATACAGGGGCTACGCAGTATTTT.

The rearrangement joins TRBV20-1 to TRBJ1-1; TRBD1 matches 7 bases. The CDR3 spans 13 residues. Germline V gives CDR1 DFQATT, CDR2 SNEGSKA (reference sequence). V was clipped by 4 bases and J by 7 bases; unmatched bases: 9. DNA for the CDR3: TGCAGTGCTACCGCCGACAGGGCGGGTGAAGCTTTCTTT. It specifies CSATADRAGEAFF.